The 24 T cell receptor beta chains below come from one sample, sequenced in a study of T-cell reconstitution after alpha-beta-depleted transplantation in children. Unique molecular identifiers were incorporated during preparation of the TCRbeta library. A single record per CDR3 protein comes from TCRdb applying MiXCR to the PCR reads. The table shows about 540,000 distinct CDR3 sequences, with around 16% occurring only once. The sample in question was PBMCs from the stem cell graft donor, obtained from the stem cell graft. These receptors originate from a human donor who donated a stem cell graft to a child with acute lymphoblastic leukemia.

V usage is TRBV29-1 and J usage is TRBJ2-7, with D hard to call. Germline CDR1 and CDR2: SQVTM and ANQGSEA. V lost 3 bases to trimming and J lost 2 bases, with 11 bases between them. The CDR3 is 13 residues long. CDR3 nucleotide sequence: TGCAGCGTTGATGCCAAGGGAACCTACGAGCAGTACTTC. Its protein is CSVDAKGTYEQYF.

The sample holds a few counts of this clonotype. The chain joins TRBV7-9 to TRBJ2-5, with 8 bases that match TRBD2. CDR3 size: 15 residues. V lost 8 bases and J lost 2; bases outside the gene matches: 10. The germline V gene has CDR1 SEHNR and CDR2 FQNEAQ (reference sequence). The CDR3 is CASSAQRELQETQYF. The CDR3 DNA reads TGTGCCAGCTCTGCCCAGCGGGAGTTACAAGAGACCCAGTACTTC. Complete variable domain (other parts from reference TRBV7-9 and TRBJ2-5): DTGVSQNPRHKITKRGQNVTFRCDPISEHNRLYWYRQTLGQGPEFLTYFQNEAQLEKSRLLSDRFSAERPKGSFSTLEIQRTEQGDSAMYLCASSAQRELQETQYFGPGTRLLVL.

The chain employs TRBV5-1 and TRBJ1-1; TRBD1 matches 7 bases. Per germline, CDR1 SGHRS and CDR2 YFSETQ. This CDR3 region has 15 residues. The J segment lost 0 bases and the V segment lost 3 bases, leaving 5 bases of the junction unmatched. This CDR3 reads CASSSTGDMNTEAFF. As DNA, the CDR3 is TGCGCCAGCAGCTCTACAGGGGACATGAACACTGAAGCTTTCTTT.

The chain links TRBV5-5 to TRBJ2-2; 7 bases match TRBD1. V lost 5 bases to trimming and J lost 4 bases; unmatched junction nucleotides: 8. The germline gives CDR1 SGHKS, CDR2 YYEKEE (reference sequence). The CDR3 is made up of 15 amino acids. The CDR3 spells CASSMDRISTGELFF. CDR3 in DNA: TGTGCCAGCAGTATGGACAGGATATCCACCGGGGAGCTGTTTTTT.

The chain couples TRBV5-1 to TRBJ1-1; D may be TRBD1 (6 bases). Per germline, CDR1 SGHRS and CDR2 YFSETQ. The CDR3 length is 14 residues. Trimming pared 2 bases from V and 4 bases from J, leaving 12 bases between. The CDR3 region has the DNA TGCGCCAGCAGCTTTGGGGGCCCAGGCACTGAAGCTTTCTTT. Translation: CASSFGGPGTEAFF.

The table lists this clonotype with a few counts. The V and J genes are TRBV5-6 and TRBJ1-2; D remains ambiguous. The CDR3 has 14 residues. CDR1 and CDR2 from the germline V gene are SGHDT and YYEEEE. Trimming took off 0 bases at V and 0 bases at J, with 6 bases between the two ends. The CDR3 nucleotides read TGTGCCAGCAGCTTGGCCCAGGCTAACTATGGCTACACCTTC. It is translated as CASSLAQANYGYTF.

This clonotype was detected a few times. V and J are TRBV27 and TRBJ2-5; the D gene is possibly TRBD1 (6 bases). The CDR3 has 14 amino acids. CDR1 and CDR2 (germline): MNHEY, SMNVEV (reference sequence). The V end was cut by 1 base, the J end by 5 bases, with 11 bases between. This CDR3 reads CASSLYWGLETQYF. The CDR3 DNA sequence: TGTGCCAGCAGTTTATATTGGGGGCTGGAGACCCAGTACTTC.

The chain combines TRBV27 with TRBJ2-7; D not certain. Trimming took 3 bases from V and 4 from J, leaving 16 bases between them. From germline, CDR1 is MNHEY and CDR2 SMNVEV (reference sequence). CDR3 length equals 15 residues. CDR3 in amino acids: CASSFPGDEDYEQYF. As DNA, the CDR3 is TGTGCCAGCAGTTTCCCCGGCGACGAGGATTACGAGCAGTACTTC.

The rearrangement links TRBV27 to TRBJ2-1; D tentatively reads TRBD1 or TRBD2 (5 bases each). The CDR3 loop spans 16 amino acids. V gave up 5 bases and J gave up 2 bases, with 16 bases separating them. Germline V gene lookup returns CDR1 MNHEY and CDR2 SMNVEV (reference sequence). The CDR3 sequence is CASSPSGPRAYNEQFF. The CDR3, as DNA: TGTGCCAGCAGTCCGTCGGGGCCGAGAGCCTACAATGAGCAGTTCTTC.

The J gene is TRBJ2-1, the V gene TRBV6-4; the D gene is possibly TRBD2 (7 bases). The CDR3 has 14 amino acids. Germline V gives CDR1 MRHNA, CDR2 SNTAGT. Trimming removed 5 bases at V and 7 bases at J, with 15 bases between. For the CDR3, the DNA is TGTGCCAGCAGTCCGGGGGAGGGGGGAAATGAGCAGTTCTTC. As protein: CASSPGEGGNEQFF.

For this clonotype: One end of the junction does not line up with germline, which may come from a read error. The chain joins TRBV3-1 to TRBJ2-7; D is undetermined. CDR3 size: 14 residues. Germline CDR1 is LGHDT and CDR2 is YNNKEL (reference sequence). CDR3 residues: CASSQERRSYKQYF. CDR3 sequence (DNA): TGTGCCAGCAGCCAAGAAAGGAGATCCTACAAGCAGTACTTC.

This clonotype occurred a few times. The V gene is TRBV9, the J gene TRBJ1-5, with TRBD1 matching over 10 bases. V lost 7 bases, J lost 0 bases, and 1 base stayed unmatched. This CDR3 comprises 14 residues. Germline CDR1 reads SGDLS; CDR2 reads YYNGEE. In nucleotides, the CDR3 is TGTGCCAGCGGGACAGGGGATAGCAATCAGCCCCAGCATTTT. Encoded protein: CASGTGDSNQPQHF.

This clonotype was counted a few times. The J gene is TRBJ2-2, the V gene TRBV5-1, with D tentatively TRBD1 or TRBD2 (5 bases each). Germline V gives CDR1 SGHRS, CDR2 YFSETQ. V lost 3 bases and J lost 3, with 18 bases in between. The CDR3 covers 17 residues. CDR3 loop: CASSSGTHGWDTGELFF. CDR3 bases: TGCGCCAGCAGCTCCGGGACCCACGGTTGGGACACCGGGGAGCTGTTTTTT.

This clonotype has a handful of counts. J is TRBJ1-1 and V is TRBV5-1; 11 bases agree with TRBD1. In germline, CDR1 is SGHRS, CDR2 YFSETQ. The CDR3 length is 14 residues. V was clipped by 6 bases and J by 1 base; unmatched bases: 2. The CDR3 loop is CASTDRGRNTEAFF. Written as DNA, the CDR3 is TGCGCCAGCACGGACAGGGGGCGGAACACTGAAGCTTTCTTT.

The chain couples TRBV5-1 to TRBJ2-1; 7 positions match TRBD1. The CDR3 is 17 residues long. Germline V CDR1 and CDR2: SGHRS, YFSETQ. V lost 4 bases, J lost 0 bases, and 10 bases stayed unmatched. In DNA, the CDR3 is TGCGCCAGCAGCGCACCCCTTTACAGGGGCTCCTACAATGAGCAGTTCTTC. It is translated as CASSAPLYRGSYNEQFF.

In its sample, this clonotype was seen a few times. This rearrangement joins TRBV10-3 to TRBJ2-1; D is unclear. The germline V gene encodes CDR1 ENHRY and CDR2 SYGVKD. The V end was cut by 3 bases, the J end by 0 bases, with 9 bases between. The CDR3 sequence is 15 residues long. As DNA, the CDR3 is TGTGCCATCAGTGAACCCTGGGTCTCCTACAATGAGCAGTTCTTC. This encodes CAISEPWVSYNEQFF.

The chain links TRBV12-3 or TRBV12-4 to TRBJ2-2, with a tentative D call TRBD2 (5 bases). Trimming left V 7 bases short and J 0 bases short, with 9 bases between. This CDR3 is built from 14 residues. This CDR3 reads CASIGKSNTGELFF. The DNA for the CDR3 is TGTGCCAGCATCGGGAAATCGAACACCGGGGAGCTGTTTTTT.

This clonotype was counted between two and nine times. The V and J genes are TRBV7-3 and TRBJ2-1; D is ambiguous. The CDR3 runs to 15 residues. V lost 5 bases and J lost 2, with 13 bases in between. CDR1 and CDR2 from the germline V gene are SGHTA and FQGTGA. CDR3 nucleotides: TGTGCCAGCAGCGCCTCCCCTCAGCCCTACAATGAGCAGTTCTTC. Translated: CASSASPQPYNEQFF.

This chain links TRBV6-1 with TRBJ2-2; no clear D gene. This CDR3 has 13 residues. CDR1 is MNHNS and CDR2 is SASEGT in the germline V gene. V was shortened by 6 bases and J by 6 bases, with 11 bases between the two germline ends. DNA for the CDR3: TGTGCCAGCAGCCCTCTTCTTGCCGGGGAGCTGTTTTTT. Translated: CASSPLLAGELFF.

The CDR3 sequence is CASSLKGNEQFF. In nucleotides, the CDR3 is TGTGCCAGCAGTTTGAAGGGGAATGAGCAGTTCTTC. V gene TRBV27 combines with J gene TRBJ2-1; TRBD1 might be the D (5 bases). Germline CDR1 and CDR2: MNHEY and SMNVEV (reference sequence). CDR3 length equals 12 residues. Trimming took off 3 bases at V and 7 bases at J, with 7 bases between the two ends.

This clonotype was observed a handful of times. This chain uses TRBV5-1 with TRBJ2-7; TRBD1 aligns across 7 bases. The CDR3 loop spans 15 amino acids. Germline CDR1 is SGHRS and CDR2 is YFSETQ. V lost 3 bases, J lost 2 bases, and 8 bases stayed unmatched. The CDR3 sequence: CASSSGDRQAYEQYF. The CDR3 nucleotides read TGCGCCAGCAGCTCCGGGGACAGACAAGCCTACGAGCAGTACTTC.

The chain carries TRBV30 and TRBJ1-3, with no clear D. Germline V CDR1 and CDR2: GTSNPN, SVGIG (reference sequence). The CDR3 contains 14 residues. V lost 5 bases and J 0 bases, leaving 11 bases between the germline ends. In nucleotides, the CDR3 is TGTGCCTGGGCTGGACGGAGCTCTGGAAACACCATATATTTT. This sequence encodes CAWAGRSSGNTIYF.

This clonotype has more than one count but fewer than ten. The rearrangement joins TRBV7-3 to TRBJ2-3; weak D call: TRBD2 (6 bases). V lost 5 bases and J 3 bases, leaving 12 bases between the germline ends. CDR1 is SGHTA and CDR2 is FQGTGA in the germline V gene. The CDR3 runs 14 residues. CDR3 sequence (DNA): TGTGCCAGCAGCCATGGACTACCAACAGATACGCAGTATTTT. Translating gives CASSHGLPTDTQYF.

This clonotype was observed a few times. This sequence joins TRBV5-6 and TRBJ2-1, with D maybe TRBD2 (6 bases). CDR3 length: 16 residues. The V gene lost 0 bases and the J gene lost 4 bases, with 14 bases spanning the gap. CDR1 and CDR2 (germline): SGHDT, YYEEEE. The CDR3, as DNA: TGTGCCAGCAGCTTGGCCGCCGGGAGCGGGTACAATGAGCAGTTCTTC. It translates to CASSLAAGSGYNEQFF.